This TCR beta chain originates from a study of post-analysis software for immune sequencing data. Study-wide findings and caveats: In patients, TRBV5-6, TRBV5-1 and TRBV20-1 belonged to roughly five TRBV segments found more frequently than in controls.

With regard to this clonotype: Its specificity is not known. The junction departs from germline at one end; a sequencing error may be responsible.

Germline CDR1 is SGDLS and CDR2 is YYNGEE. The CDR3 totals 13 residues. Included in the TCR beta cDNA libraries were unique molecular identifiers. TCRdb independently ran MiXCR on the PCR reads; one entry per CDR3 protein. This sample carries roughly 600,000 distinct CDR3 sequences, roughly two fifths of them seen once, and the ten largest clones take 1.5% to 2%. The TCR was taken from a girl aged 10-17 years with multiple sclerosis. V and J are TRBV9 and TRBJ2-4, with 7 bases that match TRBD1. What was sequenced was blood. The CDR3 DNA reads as TGTGCCAGCAACGTAGGACAGGAAAACATTCAGTACTTC. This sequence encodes CASNVGQENIQYF.